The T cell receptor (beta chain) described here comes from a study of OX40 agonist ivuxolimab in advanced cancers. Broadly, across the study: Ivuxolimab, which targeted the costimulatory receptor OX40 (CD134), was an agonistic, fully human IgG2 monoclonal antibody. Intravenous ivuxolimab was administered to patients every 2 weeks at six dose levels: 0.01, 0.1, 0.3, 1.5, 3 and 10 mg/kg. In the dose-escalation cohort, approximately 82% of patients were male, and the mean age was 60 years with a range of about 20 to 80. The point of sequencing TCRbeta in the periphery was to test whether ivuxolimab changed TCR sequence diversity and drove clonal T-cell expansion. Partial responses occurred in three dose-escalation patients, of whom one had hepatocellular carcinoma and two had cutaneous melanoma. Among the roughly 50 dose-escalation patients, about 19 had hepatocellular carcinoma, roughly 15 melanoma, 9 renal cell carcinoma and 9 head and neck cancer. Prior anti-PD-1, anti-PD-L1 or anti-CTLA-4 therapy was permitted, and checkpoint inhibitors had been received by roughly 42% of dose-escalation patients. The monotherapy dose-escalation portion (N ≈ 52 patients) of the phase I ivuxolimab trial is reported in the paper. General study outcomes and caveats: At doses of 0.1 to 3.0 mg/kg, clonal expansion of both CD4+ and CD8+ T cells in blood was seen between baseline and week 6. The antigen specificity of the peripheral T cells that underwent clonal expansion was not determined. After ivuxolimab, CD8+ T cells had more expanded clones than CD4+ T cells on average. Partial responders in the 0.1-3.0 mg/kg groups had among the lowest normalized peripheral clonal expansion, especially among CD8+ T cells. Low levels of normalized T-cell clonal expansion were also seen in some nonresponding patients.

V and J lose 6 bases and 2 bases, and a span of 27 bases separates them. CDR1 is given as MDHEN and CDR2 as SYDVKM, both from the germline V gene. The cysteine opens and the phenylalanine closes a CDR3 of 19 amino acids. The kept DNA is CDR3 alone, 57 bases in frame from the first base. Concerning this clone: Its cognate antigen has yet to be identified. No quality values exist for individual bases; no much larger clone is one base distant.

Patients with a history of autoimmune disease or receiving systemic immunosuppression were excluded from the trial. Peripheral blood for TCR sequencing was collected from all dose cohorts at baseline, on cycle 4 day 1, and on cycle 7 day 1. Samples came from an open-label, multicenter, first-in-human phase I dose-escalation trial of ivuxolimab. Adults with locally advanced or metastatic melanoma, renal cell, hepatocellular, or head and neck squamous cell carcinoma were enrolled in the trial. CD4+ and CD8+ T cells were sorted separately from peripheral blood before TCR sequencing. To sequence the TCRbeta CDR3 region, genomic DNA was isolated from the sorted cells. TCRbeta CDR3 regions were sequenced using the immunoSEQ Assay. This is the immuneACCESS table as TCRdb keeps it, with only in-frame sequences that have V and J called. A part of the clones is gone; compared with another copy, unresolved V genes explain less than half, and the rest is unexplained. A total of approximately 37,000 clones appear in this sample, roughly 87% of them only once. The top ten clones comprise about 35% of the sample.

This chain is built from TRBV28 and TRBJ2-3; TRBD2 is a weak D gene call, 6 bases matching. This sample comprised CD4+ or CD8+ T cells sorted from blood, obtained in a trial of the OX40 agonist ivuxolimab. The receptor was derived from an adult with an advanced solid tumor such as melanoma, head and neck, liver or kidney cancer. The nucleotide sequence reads TGTGCCAGCAGGGGGCTTATAGTAGCGGAGCCCTGGGACACAGATACGCAGTATTTT. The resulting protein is CASRGLIVAEPWDTDTQYF.